Listed below are T cell receptor beta chains from one sample, sequenced in a study of T-cell reconstitution after alpha-beta-depleted transplantation in children. TCRdb reprocessed the PCR reads with MiXCR, giving one entry per CDR3 protein. The sample consists of around 800,000 distinct CDR3 sequences, roughly 15% of them appearing once. This specimen consisted of PBMCs, mostly from graft donor cells, obtained 360 days after TCRalphabeta/CD19-depleted stem cell transplant. Every receptor here comes from a male patient under 18 who had a stem cell transplant for acute lymphoblastic leukemia, so the T cells may come from the graft donor. Each CDR3 is given with its conserved first and last residue. Size values are once, few and many counts, or a class for expanded clones, and some rows have none.

j_gene: TRBJ2-3; abundance: NA; v_gene: TRBV7-8; CDR3aa: CASSLGGFAPTDTQYF
j_gene: TRBJ2-7; abundance: NA; v_gene: TRBV7-9; CDR3aa: CASRTSAYEQYF
j_gene: TRBJ2-7; abundance: many; v_gene: TRBV5-1; CDR3aa: CASSLDPSGIYEQYF
j_gene: TRBJ2-5; abundance: NA; v_gene: TRBV9; CDR3aa: CASSTFLAGGMETQYF
j_gene: TRBJ2-4; abundance: NA; v_gene: TRBV4-1; CDR3aa: CASSQGLAGLAKNIQYF
j_gene: TRBJ2-7; abundance: many; v_gene: TRBV6-5; CDR3aa: CASRTTSTYEQYF
j_gene: TRBJ2-7; abundance: once; v_gene: TRBV5-1; CDR3aa: CASSLEGIAYEQYF
j_gene: TRBJ2-6; abundance: few; v_gene: TRBV7-6; CDR3aa: CASLPGLPRRSGANVLTF
j_gene: TRBJ2-1; abundance: many; v_gene: TRBV5-1; CDR3aa: CASSLNLGEQFF
j_gene: TRBJ1-5; abundance: NA; v_gene: TRBV7-2; CDR3aa: CASSILDSRNQPQHF
j_gene: TRBJ2-1; abundance: NA; v_gene: TRBV7-8; CDR3aa: CASSSREFSGSINEQFF
j_gene: TRBJ2-2; abundance: NA; v_gene: TRBV2; CDR3aa: CASLTGRAGELFF
j_gene: TRBJ2-4; abundance: NA; v_gene: TRBV7-2; CDR3aa: CASSATLADLAKNIQYF